This T cell receptor (beta chain) was retrieved from a study of early T cells in non-severe SARS-CoV-2 infection. As for the study in general: Alpha and beta chains were unpaired, from unsorted whole-blood bulk RNA.

This clonotype appeared many times. Germline V lookup: CDR1 SQVTM, CDR2 ANQGSEA. The length of the CDR3 is 14 residues. With 3 bases clipped from V and 9 bases from J, the junction kept 6 bases outside the gene matches. TCRdb reprocessed the 5' RACE reads via MiXCR and lists one record per CDR3 protein. The sample includes 42,000 or so distinct CDR3 sequences, about 9.9% seen only once; the top ten take roughly a fifth. The receptor was derived from an adult who was a healthcare worker with PCR-confirmed SARS-CoV-2 infection or an uninfected control (not recorded which). The chain carries TRBV29-1 and TRBJ2-1, with 12 bases identical to TRBD1. Specimen: whole blood. As DNA, the CDR3 is TGCAGCGTTGAGGTCCCGGGACAGGGGGCTGAGCAGTTCTTC. This codes for CSVEVPGQGAEQFF.